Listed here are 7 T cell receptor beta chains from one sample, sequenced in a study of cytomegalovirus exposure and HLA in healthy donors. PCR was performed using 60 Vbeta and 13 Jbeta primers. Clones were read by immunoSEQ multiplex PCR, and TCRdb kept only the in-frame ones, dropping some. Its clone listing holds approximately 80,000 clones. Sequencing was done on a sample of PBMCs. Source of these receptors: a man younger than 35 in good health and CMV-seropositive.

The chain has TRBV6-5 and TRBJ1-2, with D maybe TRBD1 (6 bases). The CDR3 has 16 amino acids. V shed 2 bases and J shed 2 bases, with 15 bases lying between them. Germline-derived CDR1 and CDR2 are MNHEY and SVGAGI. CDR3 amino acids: CASSYHSEGQNYGYTF. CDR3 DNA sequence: TGTGCCAGCAGTTACCACTCTGAAGGACAGAACTATGGCTACACCTTC.

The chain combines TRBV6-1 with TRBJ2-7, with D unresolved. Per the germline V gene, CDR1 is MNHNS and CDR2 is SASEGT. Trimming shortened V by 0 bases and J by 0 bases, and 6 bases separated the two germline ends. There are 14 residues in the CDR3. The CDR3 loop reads CASSEASNSYEQYF. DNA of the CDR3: TGTGCCAGCAGTGAAGCGTCCAACTCCTACGAGCAGTACTTC.

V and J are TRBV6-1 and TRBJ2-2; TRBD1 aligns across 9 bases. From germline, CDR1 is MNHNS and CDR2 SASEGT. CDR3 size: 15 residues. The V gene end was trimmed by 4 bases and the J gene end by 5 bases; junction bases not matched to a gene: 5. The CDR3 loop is CASSVETGGTGELFF. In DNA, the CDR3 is TGTGCCAGCAGTGTGGAGACAGGGGGTACCGGGGAGCTGTTTTTT.

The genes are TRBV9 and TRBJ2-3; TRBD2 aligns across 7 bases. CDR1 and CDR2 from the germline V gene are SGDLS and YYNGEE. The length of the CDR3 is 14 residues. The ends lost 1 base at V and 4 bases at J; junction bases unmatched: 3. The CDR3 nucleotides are TGTGCCAGCAGCGTAAGCGGGAACCCAGATACGCAGTATTTT. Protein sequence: CASSVSGNPDTQYF.

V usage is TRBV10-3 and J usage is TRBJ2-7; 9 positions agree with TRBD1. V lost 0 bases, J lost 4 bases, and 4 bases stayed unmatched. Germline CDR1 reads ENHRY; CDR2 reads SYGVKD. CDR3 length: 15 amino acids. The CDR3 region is CAISESTGGEYEQYF. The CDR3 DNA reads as TGTGCCATCAGTGAGTCGACAGGGGGGGAGTACGAGCAGTACTTC.

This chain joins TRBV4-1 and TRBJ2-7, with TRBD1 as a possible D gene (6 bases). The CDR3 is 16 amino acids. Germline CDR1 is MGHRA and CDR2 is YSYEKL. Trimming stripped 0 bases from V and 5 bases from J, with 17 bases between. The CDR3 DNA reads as TGCGCCAGCAGCCAAGATAAACAGGGCCGGGGAGACGAGCAGTACTTC. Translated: CASSQDKQGRGDEQYF.

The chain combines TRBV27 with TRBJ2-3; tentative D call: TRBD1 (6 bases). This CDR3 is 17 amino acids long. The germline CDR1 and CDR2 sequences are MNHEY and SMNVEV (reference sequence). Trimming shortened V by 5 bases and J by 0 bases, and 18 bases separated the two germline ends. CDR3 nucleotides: TGTGCCAGCAGTCCACAGGGTTTATGGGGTAGCACAGATACGCAGTATTTT. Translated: CASSPQGLWGSTDTQYF.